Listed here is a single T cell receptor (beta chain). Its antigen is unidentified. Primed by a sample-barcoded 5' primer and a J-beta primer mix, a second PCR proceeded for 7 to 11 cycles. Each CDR3 protein is one row after TCRdb ran MiXCR on the 5' RACE reads. The data show more than 550,000 distinct CDR3 sequences, 22% seen once. The entry originates in a study of blood T cells in healthy people across ages. Across the whole study: Researchers report that template switching captured about one barcoded beta molecule per two T cells.

Findings of the study overall: Long-lived donors carried more naive CD4+ cells and greater diversity than aged donors. Roughly linear age-related decline in beta diversity appeared, significant by age around 42.

Per germline, CDR1 DFQATT and CDR2 SNEGSKA (reference sequence). The CDR3 extends over 16 amino acids. Material for sequencing was blood. This TCR came from a man aged 65 to 79 in good health. The rearrangement links TRBV20-1 to TRBJ2-1; no reliable D call. The CDR3 DNA follows: TGCAGCCCCGTGGCTCCACCCACATCAACTATCAATGAGCAGTTCTTC. Translated, it gives CSPVAPPTSTINEQFF.